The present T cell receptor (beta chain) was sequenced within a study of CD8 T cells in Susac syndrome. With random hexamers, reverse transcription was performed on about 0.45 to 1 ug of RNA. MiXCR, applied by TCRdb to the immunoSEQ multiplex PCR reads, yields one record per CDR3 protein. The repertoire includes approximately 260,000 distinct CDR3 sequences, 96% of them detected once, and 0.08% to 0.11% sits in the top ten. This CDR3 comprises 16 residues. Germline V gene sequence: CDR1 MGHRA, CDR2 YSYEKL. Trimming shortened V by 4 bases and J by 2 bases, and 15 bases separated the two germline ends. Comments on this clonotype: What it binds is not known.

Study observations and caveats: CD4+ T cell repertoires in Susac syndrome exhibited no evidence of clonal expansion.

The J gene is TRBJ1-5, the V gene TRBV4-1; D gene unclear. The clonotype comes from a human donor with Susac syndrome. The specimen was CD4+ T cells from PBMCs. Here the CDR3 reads CASSLEGGSGNQPQHF. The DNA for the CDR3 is TGCGCCAGCAGCCTCGAGGGCGGGAGCGGCAATCAGCCCCAGCATTTT.